One and the same sample provided the 18 T cell receptor beta chains below, sequenced in a study of OX40 agonist ivuxolimab in advanced cancers. Data came from immunoSEQ multiplex PCR; TCRdb stores just in-frame clones and leaves some out. The top ten clones hold over 1% of a sample with over 45,000 clones, about 85% of them seen once. The sample here was CD4+ or CD8+ T cells sorted from blood, taken in a trial of the OX40 agonist ivuxolimab. These receptors originate from an adult with an advanced solid tumor such as melanoma, head and neck, liver or kidney cancer.

The J gene is TRBJ1-4, the V gene TRBV27, with 10 bases identical to TRBD1. The V gene's germline CDR1 is MNHEY and CDR2 SMNVEV (reference sequence). The CDR3 has 13 amino acids. The junction had 0 bases not matched to a gene; V was cut back by 6 bases and J by 5 bases. The CDR3 nucleotides are TGTGCCAGCAGGGGACAGGGGAATGAAAAACTGTTTTTT. Translation: CASRGQGNEKLFF.

The chain joins TRBV10-3 to TRBJ1-1; 10 nucleotides align to TRBD1. The CDR3 contains 14 residues. The junction had 2 bases not matched to a gene; V was cut back by 4 bases and J by 3 bases. Germline V gene data show CDR1 as ENHRY and CDR2 as SYGVKD. The CDR3 region is CAISAGQGDTEAFF. In DNA, the CDR3 is TGTGCCATCAGTGCCGGACAGGGGGACACTGAAGCTTTCTTT.

The CDR3 coding sequence is TGTGCCAGCAGTGTAGGCCTAGCGTCCACCGGGGAGCTGTTTTTT. Amino acids: CASSVGLASTGELFF. The chain has TRBV2 and TRBJ2-2; the D gene is possibly TRBD2 (6 bases). The CDR3 extends over 15 amino acids. The germline V gene encodes CDR1 SNHLY and CDR2 FYNNEI. With 4 bases removed from V and 4 bases from J, the gap between germline ends came to 13 bases.

The V and J genes are TRBV5-1 and TRBJ2-3, with D hard to call. V was cut by 8 bases and J by 4 bases, with 11 bases left in between. Germline CDR1 and CDR2: SGHRS and YFSETQ. CDR3 length: 12 residues. The CDR3 sequence is CASNSEADTQYF. CDR3 DNA: TGCGCCAGTAATAGTGAGGCAGATACGCAGTATTTT.

The chain couples TRBV6-5 to TRBJ2-1, with D possibly matching TRBD1 (7 bases). Trimming removed 4 bases at V and 11 bases at J, with 12 bases between. CDR3 length equals 12 residues. CDR1 is MNHEY, CDR2 SVGAGI, per germline. CDR3 sequence reads: CASSLRDSKQFF. The CDR3 DNA reads as TGTGCCAGCAGTTTGCGGGACAGCAAGCAGTTCTTC.

This clone was observed a single time. The same CDR3 can be traced to other DNA sequences in this sample. The chain joins TRBV2 to TRBJ2-1; 9 nucleotides agree with TRBD1. The CDR3 sequence is 13 residues long. The germline V gene encodes CDR1 SNHLY and CDR2 FYNNEI. Trimming took 7 bases from V and 4 from J; bases not matched to a gene: 2. The CDR3 nucleotides read TGTGCCAGCAACGGACAGGGGTACAATGAGCAGTTCTTC. Translation: CASNGQGYNEQFF.

V is TRBV19 and J is TRBJ2-1; possible D gene TRBD2, 7 bases. The CDR3 covers 16 residues. Between the trimmed V and J ends, which lost 6 bases and 6 bases, there was a span of 21 bases. Per germline, CDR1 LNHDA and CDR2 SQIVND (reference sequence). For the CDR3, the DNA is TGTGCCAGTAGGCGCGGGGGACACCTTAGGGGCAATGAGCAGTTCTTC. Amino acids: CASRRGGHLRGNEQFF.

This chain connects TRBV11-1 to TRBJ1-2; no reliable D call. Germline V gene lookup returns CDR1 SGHAT and CDR2 FQDESV (reference sequence). CDR3 length equals 13 residues. The V and J ends lost 2 bases and 3 bases respectively, with 7 bases between them. CDR3 region: CASSLSQDYGYTF. The CDR3 DNA reads TGTGCCAGCAGCTTATCCCAGGACTATGGCTACACCTTC.

The gene calls are TRBV2 and TRBJ1-6; possibly TRBD1 for D (6 bases). Looked up from germline, CDR1 is SNHLY and CDR2 is FYNNEI. The CDR3 consists of 14 residues. V was trimmed by 8 bases and J by 7 bases, leaving 15 bases between them. The CDR3 is CASAGGQGNSPLHF. DNA for the CDR3: TGTGCCAGCGCTGGAGGGCAGGGGAATTCACCCCTCCACTTT.

This clone was seen only a few times. The genes are TRBV6-1 and TRBJ1-3; D not resolved. This CDR3 has 17 amino acids. V was shortened by 2 bases and J by 0 bases, with 14 bases between the two germline ends. CDR1 and CDR2 (germline): MNHNS, SASEGT. CDR3 sequence reads: CASSERSWERSGNTIYF. The CDR3 region has the DNA TGTGCCAGCAGTGAAAGATCGTGGGAGCGCTCTGGAAACACCATATATTTT.

The chain links TRBV19 to TRBJ2-2; D perhaps matches TRBD1 (6 bases). The CDR3 is 15 amino acids. Trimming cost V 5 bases and J 2 bases, with 12 bases left between them. Germline-derived CDR1 and CDR2 are LNHDA and SQIVND (reference sequence). This chain's CDR3 is CASSPGTHNTGELFF. CDR3 DNA: TGTGCCAGTAGTCCCGGGACACATAACACCGGGGAGCTGTTTTTT.

This clone was counted a few times. The chain employs TRBV7-6 and TRBJ1-2; D is undetermined. This CDR3 has 14 residues. CDR1 and CDR2 from the germline V gene are SGHVS and FNYEAQ. V was cut by 1 base and J by 5 bases, with 11 bases left in between. The CDR3 region has the DNA TGTGCCAGCAGCTTAGATGCATGGGGATATGGCTACACCTTC. Translation: CASSLDAWGYGYTF.

The chain joins TRBV30 to TRBJ2-7, with D maybe TRBD1 (6 bases). Trimming cost V 2 bases and J 2 bases, with 16 bases left between them. The CDR3 runs to 15 residues. Germline V lookup: CDR1 GTSNPN, CDR2 SVGIG (reference sequence). The CDR3 nucleotides are TGTGCCTGGAGTCAAAAGCAGGGGAGTACCTACGAGCAGTACTTC. Its translation is CAWSQKQGSTYEQYF. The full variable domain, with the rest looked up from reference TRBV30 and TRBJ2-7, is SQTIHQWPATLVQPVGSPLSLECTVEGTSNPNLYWYRQAAGRGLQLLFYSVGIGQISSEVPQNLSASRPQDRQFILSSKKLLLSDSGFYLCAWSQKQGSTYEQYFGPGTRLTVT.

This CDR3 is CASSTPGGTDTQYF. For the CDR3, the DNA is TGTGCCAGCAGCACCCCAGGGGGCACAGATACGCAGTATTTT. The chain combines TRBV7-3 with TRBJ2-3, with TRBD1 as a possible D gene (6 bases). Per the germline V gene, CDR1 is SGHTA and CDR2 is FQGTGA. V was clipped by 5 bases and J by 1 base, with 10 bases between them. The CDR3 is 14 residues long.

The rearrangement joins TRBV5-1 to TRBJ2-5, with D perhaps TRBD2 (6 bases). Trimming cost V 4 bases and J 2 bases, with 12 bases left between them. Germline CDR1 reads SGHRS; CDR2 reads YFSETQ. This CDR3 contains 14 residues. The CDR3 region has the DNA TGCGCCAGCAGCCCAACCGGGACTCAAGAGACCCAGTACTTC. It translates to CASSPTGTQETQYF. Full variable domain (rest looked up from reference TRBV5-1 and TRBJ2-5): KAGVTQTPRYLIKTRGQQVTLSCSPISGHRSVSWYQQTPGQGLQFLFEYFSETQRNKGNFPGRFSGRQFSNSRSEMNVSTLELGDSALYLCASSPTGTQETQYFGPGTRLLVL.

The genes are TRBV19 and TRBJ1-6; 9 bases fit TRBD1. The CDR3 runs to 15 residues. Germline CDR1 LNHDA, CDR2 SQIVND (reference sequence). V dropped 5 bases and J dropped 9; count of bases not matched to a gene: 8. CDR3 protein: CASSSTGGFGSPLHF. DNA for the CDR3: TGTGCCAGTAGTTCTACAGGGGGCTTCGGTTCACCCCTCCACTTT. The whole variable domain, remainder taken from reference TRBV19 and TRBJ1-6, is DGGITQSPKYLFRKEGQNVTLSCEQNLNHDAMYWYRQDPGQGLRLIYYSQIVNDFQKGDIAEGYSVSREKKESFPLTVTSAQKNPTAFYLCASSSTGGFGSPLHFGNGTRLTVT.

This chain links TRBV9 with TRBJ2-2, with 8 bases identical to TRBD1. Germline lookup yields CDR1 SGDLS and CDR2 YYNGEE. The CDR3 runs to 16 residues. The trim removed 3 bases at V and 0 bases at J, leaving 4 bases unmatched. CDR3 coding DNA: TGTGCCAGCAGCGAGAACAGGGGGGCGAACACCGGGGAGCTGTTTTTT. It codes for CASSENRGANTGELFF.

The chain employs TRBV28 and TRBJ1-2, with D uncertain. Between the trimmed V and J ends, which lost 5 bases and 2 bases, there was a span of 12 bases. The length of the CDR3 is 14 residues. CDR1 is MDHEN and CDR2 is SYDVKM in the germline V gene. CDR3 nucleotides: TGTGCCAGCAGTACCCCTAGTCGCAACTATGGCTACACCTTC. Its translation: CASSTPSRNYGYTF.